The TCR beta chain described here comes from a study of shared clonotypes between healthy human individuals (dated by TCRdb to 2018 to 2020). Looking at the study overall: The cohort comprised a couple of women and three men aged 18 to 49 years. To increase sequencing depth and limit assay-specific biases, different laboratories used diverse techniques to prepare libraries and sequence TCR repertoires. For each donor, CD4 naive and CD4 memory were each given three plates, CD8 naive was given two plates, and CD8 memory was given one plate. Blood TCR repertoires of five healthy adults were deeply sequenced to estimate repertoire size and the extent of clonotype sharing between individuals. Each donor's leukapheresis produced roughly between roughly 0.85 and 9.5 billion PBMCs.

V is reduced by 1 base and J by 3 bases, leaving a spacing of 9 bases between them. As encoded in the germline V gene, CDR1 is MDHEN while CDR2 is SYDVKM. There are 15 amino acids in the CDR3, from cysteine to phenylalanine inclusive. The read is trimmed to its CDR3 DNA, 45 bases read in frame from base 1. Findings and caveats that apply to the study as a whole: Sampling was limited to blood, and TCR repertoires in tissue likely differ from TCR repertoires in blood. Sharing across a handful of donors was observed for about 5% of naive CD4, about 3.2% of naive CD8, 2% to 2.5% of memory CD4, and 0.4% of memory CD8 clonotypes. Pairwise subsampling led to the expectation that sequencing depth would affect the degree of clonotype sharing among donors. Even with the large sequencing depth, rarefaction of the sorted-subset datasets indicated that sequencing was incomplete. Naive subsets generally had larger estimated clonotype richness than memory subsets. Because the study included only a small number of donors, the genetic and exposure-history diversity represented was limited. Compared with non-shared clonotypes, the clonotypes found in all four sorted-subset donors had higher generation probabilities.

For the CD8 naive samples, CD45RO-negative cells were positively selected for CCR7, yielding a CD45RA+CCR7+ population from which TemRA cells were excluded. Healthy HIV-negative adults with no recently reported acute infections or vaccinations were included as donors. Every donor was a Caucasian adult residing in Nashville, Tennessee, USA. Blood was obtained by leukapheresis, after which PBMCs were separated by Ficoll-Histopaque density gradient centrifugation and cryopreserved in liquid nitrogen vapor phase. Analytical flow cytometry was used to check the purity and quantity of each magnetically sorted T cell population. From each sorted fraction, genomic DNA was isolated and quantified by UV absorbance on a Nanodrop 2000c. On this clone: Its binding antigen is unknown. Per-nucleotide qualities are absent, and no much larger clonotype sits a single base away.

Using the deep immunoSEQ assay, TCR CDR3 regions were amplified from genomic DNA by multiplex PCR. Genomic DNA extracted from each cell subset was distributed evenly over all wells of several immunoSEQ 96-well plates, and each plate served as one replicate. For sorted subsets, roughly 200 ng of genomic DNA, equivalent to 25,000 to 30,000 T cell genomes, went into each replicate PCR. Purified libraries were measured with a Qubit 3.0 fluorometer, size-checked on a Bioanalyzer 2100, and measured again with the KAPA Library Quantification kit. A separate single-read 150-cycle Illumina NextSeq 550 flow cell was used to sequence each immunoSEQ 96-well plate. Concerning the study's data processing: The immunoSEQ output contained only junctional sequences without quality scores, so filtering could not match that applied to full-length reads. Sequences were annotated with PyIR, a Python wrapper for IgBLAST v1.9, and V/J genes and CDR3 were assigned using IMGT germline references. Any read was removed if the V/J assignment was weak (E-value above 1e-6), the CDR3 was missing, or the read contained stop codons, out-of-frame junctions, or ambiguous translated residues. V3J clonotypes were defined as sequences sharing an identical inferred V gene, J gene, and CDR3 amino acid sequence. Percentage overlap between repertoires was computed as shared unique clonotypes divided by the size of the smaller repertoire. Three approaches were used to assess repertoire richness: RTK rarefaction, the Chao1 estimator, and Recon v2.1 estimates of unobserved clonotypes. OLGA was used to compute generation probabilities for all TCRbeta clonotypes that the gDNA method yielded from a handful of donors. TCRdb took this table from immuneACCESS and kept in-frame rearrangements with V and J called. Such tables lack part of the clones; where checked against another copy, unresolved V genes explain under half of the gap, and the rest is unexplained. D and trimming were read from the DNA, whereas the V and J calls and clone size are those reported in that table. The sample records 1.5 million to 2.5 million clones, about 95% of which are singletons. The ten largest account for roughly 1.2% of the sample.

Sequencing was carried out using naive CD8+ T cells sorted from blood. The meaning of the sample's cell subset or site label: CD45RA+CCR7+. The origin of this receptor is a man between 18 and 35 years old in good health. This sequence uses TRBV28 and TRBJ2-2; the D gene is not confidently resolved. This receptor carries the CDR3 CASSLSGFDTGELFF. The sequenced DNA is TGTGCCAGCAGTTTATCCGGGTTCGACACCGGGGAGCTGTTTTTT.